This T cell receptor beta chain originates from a study of T cell responses to AZD1222 COVID-19 vaccine. General observations from the study: Spike was spanned by vaccine-associated CD4 TCRs, which were dominant at 160-218 and 743-854. Only six or seven AZD1222 recipients tested seropositive at baseline. A rise in Spike-specific TCR breadth and depth followed two AZD1222 doses.

Germline V gives CDR1 SGHDT, CDR2 YYEEEE. This CDR3 contains 15 residues. V was clipped by 6 bases and J by 10 bases; unmatched bases: 13. The data were produced by immunoSEQ multiplex PCR, yet TCRdb's version contains in-frame clones alone and is incomplete. The table has some 95,000 clones, roughly nine tenths seen once. As regards this clone: The antigen is unknown.

This receptor was taken from an adult in good health. V usage is TRBV5-6 and J usage is TRBJ2-3; 11 positions match TRBD2. The input for sequencing was peripheral blood, taken on day 0 of AZD1222 vaccination. Written as DNA, the CDR3 is TGTGCCAGCACCATACTAGCGGGGGCCTCCCGGGCGCAGTATTTT. This translates into CASTILAGASRAQYF.